This T cell receptor (beta chain) was identified during a study of human T cells and chemical hapten exposure. Time point defined: patch test 2, 6 weeks after DPC sensitization. This sample's treatment: therapeutic diphenylcyclopropenone sensitization with weekly scalp DPC. The germline gives CDR1 KGHDR, CDR2 SFDVKD. The CDR3 is 14 amino acids. V dropped 3 bases and J dropped 5 bases, with 10 bases sitting between them. This clonotype has a count of ten or more. From the RACE reads, TCRdb called clonotypes with MiXCR, one entry per CDR3 protein. This table holds some 350,000 distinct CDR3 sequences, roughly 6.3% found once.

The clonotype comes from a young woman with alopecia areata. Some clones in this sample may be carry-over from other donors' samples. Sequenced material: whole blood, taken in connection with sensitization to the hapten diphenylcyclopropenone (DPC). This chain joins TRBV24-1 and TRBJ1-5, with D unresolved. Here the CDR3 reads CATSDAQEDQPQHF. For the CDR3, the DNA is TGTGCCACCAGTGATGCACAAGAAGATCAGCCCCAGCATTTT.